Reported below is one T cell receptor (beta chain). The sample is drawn from a study of T cells after yellow fever vaccination. Study-level results: Most clones from primary vaccination were detected again post-booster (about 96% CD4, roughly 90% CD8). A weaker secondary response peaked on day 5, the primary on day 15.

Trimming removed 4 bases at V and 8 bases at J, with 14 bases between. The CDR3 is 12 residues long. Germline CDR1 SQVTM, CDR2 ANQGSEA. One entry per CDR3 protein results from TCRdb running MiXCR on the 5' RACE reads. The table lists over 65,000 distinct CDR3 sequences, 13% of them singletons. This chain links TRBV29-1 with TRBJ1-2; D is unclear. The clonotype comes from a young man who received the YFV17D yellow fever vaccine. Sequenced material: CD8+ T cells not binding an NS4B(214-222) dextramer, sorted from PBMCs, taken 20 to 25 days after the first yellow fever vaccination. This chain's CDR3 is CSVVSPSGGYTF. In DNA, the CDR3 is TGCAGCGTTGTTAGTCCGTCGGGAGGCTACACCTTC.